This entry features one TCR beta chain sequence. This clonotype has just a few counts. Its antigen target is currently unknown. A much larger clone differs by one base, so this may be a read error. The CDR3 covers 11 residues, taking in both the cysteine and the phenylalanine. Only the CDR3 part of the read is kept: 33 bases, read in frame from the first base. CDR1 and CDR2, looked up from the germline V gene, are SGHAT and FQNNGV. These data belong to a study of tumor-infiltrating lymphocytes in primary liver carcinoma (dated by TCRdb to the late 2010s). Looking at the study overall: Surgical resection was performed in China between 2015 and 2016 on about 5 patients with histopathologically diagnosed primary liver carcinoma. Of the five patients, three men and two women aged 30 to 69 years, four had hepatocellular carcinoma and one had combined HCC and intrahepatic cholangiocarcinoma. The tumors of the five patients were staged as T1-T3 N0M0, with maximum diameters ranging from roughly 4 to 10 cm. Samples yielded roughly 3.65 to 7.5 million productive TCRbeta reads; read depth did not differ significantly between tissue types. For each liver tumor, the study sampled five regions along with adjacent normal tissue and blood, and applied TCRbeta repertoire sequencing, expression microarrays and whole-exome sequencing. A total of about 35 specimens from 5 patients, comprising some 25 tumor regions, 5 adjacent noncancerous liver tissues and 5 peripheral blood samples, were covered by TCRbeta repertoire sequencing. Reproducibility between technical replicate repertoires was high, with correlation coefficients above 0.95 and mean shared-clone rates roughly 0.91. The paper's findings and limits, for the study overall: Since the samples were bulk and unsorted, there was no way to compare CD4+ and CD8+ T cell repertoires. With just a few patients in the study, the authors point out that the findings should be validated in a larger study. The top 250 clones made up a significantly larger repertoire fraction in tumors than in blood (p = 0.039). Because sequencing covered only the TCR beta chain and unpaired alpha chains were not captured, true repertoire diversity is likely underestimated. Pairs of tumor regions showed greater repertoire overlap (mean 36%) than tumor-adjacent pairs (around 17%) or tumor-blood pairs (approximately 15%), which is consistent with antigen-driven expansion.

A constant-region primer and ProtoScript II reverse transcriptase were used to reverse-transcribe TCRbeta-specific cDNA from roughly 480 ng total RNA. Three nested multiplex PCR rounds, following a slightly modified ARM-PCR procedure, were used to build the TCRbeta libraries. Each of the first two PCR rounds ran for roughly 11 cycles and used multiplex TRBV1-TRBV30 forward primers together with a Cbeta reverse primer. Sample barcodes and Illumina adapters were attached in a final 25-cycle PCR using Deep VentR polymerase. Amplicons of 200-500 bp were gel-purified with a QIAquick gel extraction kit before sequencing. The TCRbeta amplicons were sequenced with 250-bp paired-end reads on an Illumina HiSeq 2500. The published analysis was carried out like this. To recover full CDR3 sequences, reads were quality-trimmed using Trimmomatic v0.33 and paired reads were then merged using FLASH v1.2.11. MiGEC v1.2.1b assigned V, D and J germline segments to the rearranged TCRbeta sequences. VDJtools v1.0.0 computed clonotype statistics and Shannon-Wiener diversity indices. To reduce sampling bias, subsequent analyses other than the diversity analysis used only the 250 most abundant clonotypes in each sample. Clones were called with MiXCR by TCRdb after fastp trimmed the public reads at Q25, and only in-frame beta chains were retained. For every CDR3 protein sequence, its rows merge into one entry that carries the most common genes and DNA. Clone size and V and J calls follow TCRdb, not the original study. This sample gives 300,000 to 350,000 distinct CDR3 sequences in total; less than 70% of them show up just once. The ten most abundant clones make up about 6.1% of the sample.

Blood RNA was extracted from unsorted whole blood with TRIzol reagent; germline DNA came from the DNeasy Blood & Tissue kit. Patients had chronic HBV infection and were treatment-naive at sampling. Around 3.9 milliliters of peripheral blood were collected into K2EDTA tubes before surgery. The source material was peripheral blood. The sequence links TRBV11-2 to TRBJ2-2; the D region possibly corresponds to TRBD2 (5 bases align). The sequence was obtained from a middle-aged man with primary liver carcinoma and hepatitis B virus infection. The CDR3 loop reads CVSGFAGELFF. Read as DNA, the sequence is TGTGTCAGCGGCTTCGCCGGGGAGCTGTTTTTT.